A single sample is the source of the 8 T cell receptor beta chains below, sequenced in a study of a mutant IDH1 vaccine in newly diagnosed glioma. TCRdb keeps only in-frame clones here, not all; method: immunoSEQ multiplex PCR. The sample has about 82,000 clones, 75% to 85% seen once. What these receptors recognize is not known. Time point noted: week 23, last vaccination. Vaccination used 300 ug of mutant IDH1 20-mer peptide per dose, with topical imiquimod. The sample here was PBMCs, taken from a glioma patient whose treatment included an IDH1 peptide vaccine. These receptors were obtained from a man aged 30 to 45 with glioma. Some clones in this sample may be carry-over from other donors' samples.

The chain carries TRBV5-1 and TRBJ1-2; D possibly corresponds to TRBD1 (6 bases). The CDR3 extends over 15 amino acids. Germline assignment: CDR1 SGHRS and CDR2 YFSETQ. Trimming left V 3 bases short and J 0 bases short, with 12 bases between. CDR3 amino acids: CASSYNRDANYGYTF. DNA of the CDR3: TGCGCCAGCAGCTACAACAGGGACGCTAACTATGGCTACACCTTC.

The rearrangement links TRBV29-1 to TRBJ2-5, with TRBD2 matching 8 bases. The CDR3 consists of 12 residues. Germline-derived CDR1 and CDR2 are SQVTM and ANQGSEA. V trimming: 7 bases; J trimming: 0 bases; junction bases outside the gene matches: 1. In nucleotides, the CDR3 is TGCAGCGGCGGGGGGTACCAAGAGACCCAGTACTTC. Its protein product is CSGGGYQETQYF.

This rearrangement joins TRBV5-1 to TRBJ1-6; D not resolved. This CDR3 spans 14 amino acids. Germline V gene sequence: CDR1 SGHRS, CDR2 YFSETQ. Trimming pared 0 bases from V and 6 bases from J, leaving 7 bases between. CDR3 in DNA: TGCGCCAGCAGCTTGGGCAGAGTTAATTCACCCCTCCACTTT. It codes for CASSLGRVNSPLHF.

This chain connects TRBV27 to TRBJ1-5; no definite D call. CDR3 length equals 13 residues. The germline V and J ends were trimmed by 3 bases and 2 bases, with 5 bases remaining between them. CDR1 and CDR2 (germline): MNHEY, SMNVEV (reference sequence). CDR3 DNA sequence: TGTGCCAGCAGTTTCCAGGGCAATCAGCCCCAGCATTTT. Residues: CASSFQGNQPQHF.

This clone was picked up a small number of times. The CDR3 here is CSARVTEAFF. In nucleotides, the CDR3 is TGCAGTGCTAGAGTCACTGAAGCTTTCTTT. V gene TRBV20-1 combines with J gene TRBJ1-1; no clear D gene. Trimming stripped 1 base from V and 4 bases from J, with 1 base between. This CDR3 has 10 amino acids. Germline-derived CDR1 and CDR2 are DFQATT and SNEGSKA (reference sequence).

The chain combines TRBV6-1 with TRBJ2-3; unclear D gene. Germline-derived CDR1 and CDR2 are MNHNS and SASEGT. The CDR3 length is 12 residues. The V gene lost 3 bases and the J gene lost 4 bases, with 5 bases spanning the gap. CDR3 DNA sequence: TGTGCCAGCAGTGAGGTTTCAGATACGCAGTATTTT. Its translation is CASSEVSDTQYF.

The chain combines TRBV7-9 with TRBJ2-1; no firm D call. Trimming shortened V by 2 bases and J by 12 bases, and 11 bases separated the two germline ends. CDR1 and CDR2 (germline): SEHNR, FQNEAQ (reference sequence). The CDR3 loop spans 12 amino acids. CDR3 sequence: CASSLLVGSQFF. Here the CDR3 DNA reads TGTGCCAGCAGCTTACTTGTTGGGTCGCAGTTCTTC.

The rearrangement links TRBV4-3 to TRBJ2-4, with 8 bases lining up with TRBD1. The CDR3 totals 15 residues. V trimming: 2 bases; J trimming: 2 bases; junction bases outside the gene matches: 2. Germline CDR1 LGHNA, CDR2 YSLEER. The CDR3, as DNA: TGCGCCAGCAGCCAAAACAGGGGGACCAAAAACATTCAGTACTTC. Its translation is CASSQNRGTKNIQYF.